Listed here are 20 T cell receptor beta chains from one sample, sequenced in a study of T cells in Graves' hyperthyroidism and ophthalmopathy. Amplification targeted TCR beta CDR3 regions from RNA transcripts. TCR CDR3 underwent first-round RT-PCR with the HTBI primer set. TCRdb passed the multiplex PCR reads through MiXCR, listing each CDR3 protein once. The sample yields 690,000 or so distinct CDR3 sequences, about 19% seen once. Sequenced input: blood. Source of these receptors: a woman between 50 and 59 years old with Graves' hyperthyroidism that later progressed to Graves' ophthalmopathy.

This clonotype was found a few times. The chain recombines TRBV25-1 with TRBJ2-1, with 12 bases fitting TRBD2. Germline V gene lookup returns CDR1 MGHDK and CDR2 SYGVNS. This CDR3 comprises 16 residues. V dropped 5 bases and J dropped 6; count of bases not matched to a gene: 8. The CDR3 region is CASSSRLAGGINEQFF. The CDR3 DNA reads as TGTGCCAGCAGTTCTCGGCTAGCGGGGGGGATCAATGAGCAGTTCTTC. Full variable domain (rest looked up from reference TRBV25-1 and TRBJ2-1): EADIYQTPRYLVIGTGKKITLECSQTMGHDKMYWYQQDPGMELHLIHYSYGVNSTEKGDLSSESTVSRIRTEHFPLTLESARPSHTSQYLCASSSRLAGGINEQFFGPGTRLTVL.

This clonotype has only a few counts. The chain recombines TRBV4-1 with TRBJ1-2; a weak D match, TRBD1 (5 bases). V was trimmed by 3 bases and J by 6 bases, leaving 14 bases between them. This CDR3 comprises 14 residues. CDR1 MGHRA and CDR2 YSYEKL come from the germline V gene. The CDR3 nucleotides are TGCGCCAGCAGCCACCACTCCCTGACAGATGGCTACACCTTC. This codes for CASSHHSLTDGYTF.

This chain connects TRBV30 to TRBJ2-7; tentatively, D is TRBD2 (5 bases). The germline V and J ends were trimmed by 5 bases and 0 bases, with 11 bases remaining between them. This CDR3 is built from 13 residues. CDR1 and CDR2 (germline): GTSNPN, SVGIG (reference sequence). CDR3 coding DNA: TGTGCCTGGGAAAGCGGCGGCTCCTACGAGCAGTACTTC. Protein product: CAWESGGSYEQYF.

CDR3 sequence (DNA): TGCGCCAGCAGCCTCTTCTCAGGTGAGCAGTTCTTC. It codes for CASSLFSGEQFF. The chain is built from TRBV4-1 and TRBJ2-1; no clear D. In germline, CDR1 is MGHRA, CDR2 YSYEKL. CDR3 size: 12 residues. V dropped 4 bases and J dropped 9 bases, with 10 bases sitting between them.

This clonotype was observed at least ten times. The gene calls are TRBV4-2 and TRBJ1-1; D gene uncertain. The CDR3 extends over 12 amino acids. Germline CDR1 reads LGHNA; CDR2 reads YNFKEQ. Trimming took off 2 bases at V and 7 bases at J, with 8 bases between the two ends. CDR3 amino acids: CASSQRTHEAFF. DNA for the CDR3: TGTGCCAGCAGCCAAAGGACCCATGAAGCTTTCTTT.

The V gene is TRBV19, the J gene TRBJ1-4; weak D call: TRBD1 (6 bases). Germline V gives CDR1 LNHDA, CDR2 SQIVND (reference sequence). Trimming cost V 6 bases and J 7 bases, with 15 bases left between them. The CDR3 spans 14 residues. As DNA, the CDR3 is TGTGCCAGTAGGTTTGGGGGCAGTTTTGAAAAACTGTTTTTT. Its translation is CASRFGGSFEKLFF.

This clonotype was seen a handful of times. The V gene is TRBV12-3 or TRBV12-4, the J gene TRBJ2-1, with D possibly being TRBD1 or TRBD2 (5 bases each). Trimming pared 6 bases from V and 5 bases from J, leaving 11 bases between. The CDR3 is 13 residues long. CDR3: CASSRDLNNEQFF. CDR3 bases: TGTGCCAGCAGCCGGGACCTAAACAATGAGCAGTTCTTC.

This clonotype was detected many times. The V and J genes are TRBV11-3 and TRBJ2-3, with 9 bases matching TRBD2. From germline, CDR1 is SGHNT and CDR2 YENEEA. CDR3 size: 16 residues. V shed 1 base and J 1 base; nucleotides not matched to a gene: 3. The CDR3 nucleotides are TGTGCCAGCAGCTTAGGAGGCGGGGGGGGCACAGATACGCAGTATTTT. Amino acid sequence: CASSLGGGGGTDTQYF. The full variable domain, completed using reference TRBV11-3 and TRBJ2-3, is EAGVVQSPRYKIIEKKQPVAFWCNPISGHNTLYWYLQNLGQGPELLIRYENEEAVDDSQLPKDRFSAERLKGVDSTLKIQPAELGDSAVYLCASSLGGGGGTDTQYFGPGTRLTVL.

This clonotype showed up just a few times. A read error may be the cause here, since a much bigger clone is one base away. This chain's CDR3 is CASSLEASGANVLTF. For the CDR3, the DNA is TGTGCCAGCAGCTTAGAGGCTTCTGGGGCCAACGTCCTGACTTTC. The chain has TRBV7-8 and TRBJ2-6; no clear D gene. Germline values: CDR1 SGHVS, CDR2 FQNEAQ. Trimming removed 1 base at V and 1 base at J, with 5 bases between. CDR3 length: 15 amino acids.

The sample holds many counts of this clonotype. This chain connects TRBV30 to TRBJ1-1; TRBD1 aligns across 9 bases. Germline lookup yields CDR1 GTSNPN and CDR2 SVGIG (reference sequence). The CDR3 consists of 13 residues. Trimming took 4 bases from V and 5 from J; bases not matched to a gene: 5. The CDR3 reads CAWNRQGETEAFF. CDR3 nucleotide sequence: TGTGCCTGGAATAGACAGGGGGAGACTGAAGCTTTCTTT.

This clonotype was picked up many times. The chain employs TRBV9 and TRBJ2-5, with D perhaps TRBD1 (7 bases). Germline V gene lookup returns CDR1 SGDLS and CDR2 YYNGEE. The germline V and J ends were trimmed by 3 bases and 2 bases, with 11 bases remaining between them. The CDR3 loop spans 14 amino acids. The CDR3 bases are TGTGCCAGCAGCGCGGGGGACAGTCAAGAGACCCAGTACTTC. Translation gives CASSAGDSQETQYF.

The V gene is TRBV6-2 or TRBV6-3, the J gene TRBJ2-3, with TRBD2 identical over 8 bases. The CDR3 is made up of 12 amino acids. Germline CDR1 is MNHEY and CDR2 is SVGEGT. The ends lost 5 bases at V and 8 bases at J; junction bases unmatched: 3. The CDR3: CASSTLAATQYF. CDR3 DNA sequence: TGTGCCAGCAGTACACTAGCGGCTACGCAGTATTTT.

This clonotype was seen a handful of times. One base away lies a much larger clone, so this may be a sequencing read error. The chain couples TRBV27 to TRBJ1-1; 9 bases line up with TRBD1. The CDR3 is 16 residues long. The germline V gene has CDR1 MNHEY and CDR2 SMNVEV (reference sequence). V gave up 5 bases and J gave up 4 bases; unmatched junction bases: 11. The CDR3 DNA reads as TGTGCCAGCAGTGCCCGGACAGGGGAGGGGAGCACTGAAGCTTTCTTT. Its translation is CASSARTGEGSTEAFF.

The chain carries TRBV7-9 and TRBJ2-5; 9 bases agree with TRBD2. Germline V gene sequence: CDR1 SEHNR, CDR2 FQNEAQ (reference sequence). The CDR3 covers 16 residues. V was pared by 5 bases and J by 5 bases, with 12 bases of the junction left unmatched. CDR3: CASSPNKRGAWETQYF. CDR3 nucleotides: TGTGCCAGCAGCCCCAACAAGCGGGGGGCGTGGGAGACCCAGTACTTC.

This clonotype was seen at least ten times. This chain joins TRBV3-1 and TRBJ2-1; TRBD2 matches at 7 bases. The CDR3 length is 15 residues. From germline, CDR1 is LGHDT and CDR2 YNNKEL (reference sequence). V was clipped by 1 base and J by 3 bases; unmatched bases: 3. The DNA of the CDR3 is TGTGCCAGCAGCCAAGGGACTAGGAACTACAATGAGCAGTTCTTC. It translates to CASSQGTRNYNEQFF.

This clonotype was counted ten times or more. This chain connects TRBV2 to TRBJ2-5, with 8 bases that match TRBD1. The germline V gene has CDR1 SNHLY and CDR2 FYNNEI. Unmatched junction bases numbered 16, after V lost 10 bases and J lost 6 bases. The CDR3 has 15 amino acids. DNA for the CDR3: TGTGCCACCAAGGAGCAGGGGGCGCGAGTGAAGACCCAGTACTTC. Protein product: CATKEQGARVKTQYF.

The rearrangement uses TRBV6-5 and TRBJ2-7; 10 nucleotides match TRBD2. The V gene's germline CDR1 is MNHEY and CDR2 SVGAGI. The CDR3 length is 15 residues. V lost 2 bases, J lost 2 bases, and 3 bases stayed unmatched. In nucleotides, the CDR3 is TGTGCCAGCAGTTACCGACTAGCGGGCGCCTACGAGCAGTACTTC. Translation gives CASSYRLAGAYEQYF.

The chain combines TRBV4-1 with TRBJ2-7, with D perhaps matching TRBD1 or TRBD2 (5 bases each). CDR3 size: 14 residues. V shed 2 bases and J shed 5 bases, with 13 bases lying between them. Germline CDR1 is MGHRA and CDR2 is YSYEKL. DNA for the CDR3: TGCGCCAGCAGCCAAAGTGGGACCGAGAACGAGCAGTACTTC. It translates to CASSQSGTENEQYF.

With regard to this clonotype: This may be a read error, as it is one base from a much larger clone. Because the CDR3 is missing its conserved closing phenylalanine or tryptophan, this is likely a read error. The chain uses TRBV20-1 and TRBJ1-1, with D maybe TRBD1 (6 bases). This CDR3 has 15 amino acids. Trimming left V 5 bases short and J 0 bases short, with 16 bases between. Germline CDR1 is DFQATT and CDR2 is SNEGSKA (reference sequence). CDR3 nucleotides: TGCAGTGCTGGCGGCGTGGGGGCAATGAACACTGAAGCTTTCCTT. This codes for CSAGGVGAMNTEAFL.

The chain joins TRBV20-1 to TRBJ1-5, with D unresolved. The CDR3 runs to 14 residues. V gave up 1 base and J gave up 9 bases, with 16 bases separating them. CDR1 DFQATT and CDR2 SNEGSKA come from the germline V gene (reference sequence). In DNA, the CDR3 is TGCAGTGCTAGAGGGCGGTCCTACATTGGGCCCCAGCATTTT. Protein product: CSARGRSYIGPQHF.